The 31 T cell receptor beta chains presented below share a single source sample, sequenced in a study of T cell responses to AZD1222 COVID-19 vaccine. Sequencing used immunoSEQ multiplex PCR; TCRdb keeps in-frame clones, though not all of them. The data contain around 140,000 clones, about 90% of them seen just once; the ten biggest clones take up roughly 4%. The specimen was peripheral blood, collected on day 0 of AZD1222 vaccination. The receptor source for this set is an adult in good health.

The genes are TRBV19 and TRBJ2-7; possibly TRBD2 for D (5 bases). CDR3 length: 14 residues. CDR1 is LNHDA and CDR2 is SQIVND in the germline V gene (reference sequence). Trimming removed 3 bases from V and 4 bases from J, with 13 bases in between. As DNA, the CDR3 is TGTGCCAGTAGTATGACCCGCCGGGATTACGAGCAGTACTTC. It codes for CASSMTRRDYEQYF.

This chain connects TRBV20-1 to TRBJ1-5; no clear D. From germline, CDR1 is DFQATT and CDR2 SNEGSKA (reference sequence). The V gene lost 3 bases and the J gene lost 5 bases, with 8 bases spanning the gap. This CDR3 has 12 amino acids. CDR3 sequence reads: CSASRIYQPQHF. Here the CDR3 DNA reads TGCAGTGCTAGTCGAATTTATCAGCCCCAGCATTTT.

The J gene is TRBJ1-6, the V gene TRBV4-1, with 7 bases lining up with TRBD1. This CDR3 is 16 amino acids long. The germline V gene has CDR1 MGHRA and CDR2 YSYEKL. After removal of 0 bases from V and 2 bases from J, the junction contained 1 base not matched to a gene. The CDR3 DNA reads TGCGCCAGCAGCCAAGAGACAGGGACCTATAATTCACCCCTCCACTTT. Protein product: CASSQETGTYNSPLHF.

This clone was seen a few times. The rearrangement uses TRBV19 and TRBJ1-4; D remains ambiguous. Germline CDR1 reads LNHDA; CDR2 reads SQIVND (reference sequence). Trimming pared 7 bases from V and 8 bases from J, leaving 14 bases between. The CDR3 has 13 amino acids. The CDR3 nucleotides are TGTGCCAGTACCGGGCACTCTCGGGAAAAACTGTTTTTT. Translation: CASTGHSREKLFF.

The CDR3 DNA sequence: TGTGCCAGCTCACCCGACGCGGGGGATCAGCCCCAGCATTTT. This gives the protein CASSPDAGDQPQHF. V is TRBV18 and J is TRBJ1-5, with D possibly being TRBD1 (5 bases). Germline assignment: CDR1 KGHSH and CDR2 LQKENI. This CDR3 has 14 residues. Trimming took 3 bases from V and 5 from J, leaving 11 bases between them.

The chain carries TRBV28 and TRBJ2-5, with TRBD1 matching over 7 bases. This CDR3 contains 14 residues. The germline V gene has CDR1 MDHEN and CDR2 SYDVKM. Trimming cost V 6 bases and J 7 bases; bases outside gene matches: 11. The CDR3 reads CASREQGSIPTQYF. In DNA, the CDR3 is TGTGCCAGCAGGGAACAGGGGTCGATTCCGACCCAGTACTTC.

CDR3 bases: TGCGCCAGCAGCTTGGTGGGCCCCGTTACAGGGAATGAGCAGTTCTTC. This encodes CASSLVGPVTGNEQFF. The chain couples TRBV5-1 to TRBJ2-1; weak D call: TRBD1 (6 bases). V was trimmed by 0 bases and J by 7 bases, leaving 17 bases between them. This CDR3 region has 16 residues. CDR1 and CDR2 (germline): SGHRS, YFSETQ.

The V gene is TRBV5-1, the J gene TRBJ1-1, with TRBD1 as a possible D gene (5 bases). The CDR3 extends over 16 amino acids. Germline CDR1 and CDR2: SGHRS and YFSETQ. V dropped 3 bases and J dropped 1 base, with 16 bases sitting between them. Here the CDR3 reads CASSWGPKGGNTEAFF. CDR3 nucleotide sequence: TGCGCCAGCAGCTGGGGCCCCAAGGGCGGGAACACTGAAGCTTTCTTT.

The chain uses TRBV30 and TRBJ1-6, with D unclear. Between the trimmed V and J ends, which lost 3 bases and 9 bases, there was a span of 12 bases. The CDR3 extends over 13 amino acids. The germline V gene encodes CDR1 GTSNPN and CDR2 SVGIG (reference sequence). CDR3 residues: CAWRAASTSPLHF. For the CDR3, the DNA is TGTGCCTGGAGAGCGGCTTCTACTTCACCCCTCCACTTT. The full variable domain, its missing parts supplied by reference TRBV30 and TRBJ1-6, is SQTIHQWPATLVQPVGSPLSLECTVEGTSNPNLYWYRQAAGRGLQLLFYSVGIGQISSEVPQNLSASRPQDRQFILSSKKLLLSDSGFYLCAWRAASTSPLHFGNGTRLTVT.

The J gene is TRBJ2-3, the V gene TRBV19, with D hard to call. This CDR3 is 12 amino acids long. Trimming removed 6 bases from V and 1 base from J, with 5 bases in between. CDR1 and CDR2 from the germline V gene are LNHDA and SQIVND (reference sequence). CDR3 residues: CASRMGTDTQYF. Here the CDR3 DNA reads TGTGCCAGTAGGATGGGCACAGATACGCAGTATTTT.

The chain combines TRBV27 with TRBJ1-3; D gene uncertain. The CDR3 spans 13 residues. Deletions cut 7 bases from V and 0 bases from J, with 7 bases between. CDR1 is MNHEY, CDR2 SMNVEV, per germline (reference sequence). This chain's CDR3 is CASIGRSGNTIYF. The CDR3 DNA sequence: TGTGCCAGCATCGGTCGCTCTGGAAACACCATATATTTT.

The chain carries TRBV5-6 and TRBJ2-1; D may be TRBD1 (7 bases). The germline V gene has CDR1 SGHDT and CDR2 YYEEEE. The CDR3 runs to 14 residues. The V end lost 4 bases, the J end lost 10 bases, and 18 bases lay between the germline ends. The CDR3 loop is CASSPGAGGREQFF. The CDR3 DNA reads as TGTGCCAGCAGCCCGGGAGCAGGGGGAAGGGAGCAGTTCTTC.

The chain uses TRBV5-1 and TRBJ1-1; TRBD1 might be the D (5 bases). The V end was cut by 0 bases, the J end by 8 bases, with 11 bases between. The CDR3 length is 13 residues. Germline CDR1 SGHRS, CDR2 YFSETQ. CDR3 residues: CASSLAGASEAFF. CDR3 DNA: TGCGCCAGCAGCTTGGCCGGGGCTTCCGAAGCTTTCTTT.

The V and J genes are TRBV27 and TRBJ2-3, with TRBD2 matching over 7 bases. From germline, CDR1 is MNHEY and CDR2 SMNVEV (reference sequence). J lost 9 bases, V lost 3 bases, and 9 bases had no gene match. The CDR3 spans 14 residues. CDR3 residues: CASSFSPGLVTQYF. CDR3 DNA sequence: TGTGCCAGCAGTTTCTCCCCCGGACTAGTCACGCAGTATTTT.

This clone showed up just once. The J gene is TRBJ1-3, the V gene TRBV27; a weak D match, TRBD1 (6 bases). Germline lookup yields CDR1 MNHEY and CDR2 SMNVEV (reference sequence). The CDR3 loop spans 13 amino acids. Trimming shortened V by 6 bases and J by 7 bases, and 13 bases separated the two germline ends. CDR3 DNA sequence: TGTGCCAGCAGCCCAGGGGTCGGCAACACCATATATTTT. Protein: CASSPGVGNTIYF.

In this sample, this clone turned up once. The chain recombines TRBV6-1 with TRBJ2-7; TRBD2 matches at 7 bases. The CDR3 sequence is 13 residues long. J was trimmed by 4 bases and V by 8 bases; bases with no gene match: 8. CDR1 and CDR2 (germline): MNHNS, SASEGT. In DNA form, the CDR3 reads TGTGCCAGCTCTGGCGGGAGTAAGTACGAGCAGTACTTC. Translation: CASSGGSKYEQYF.

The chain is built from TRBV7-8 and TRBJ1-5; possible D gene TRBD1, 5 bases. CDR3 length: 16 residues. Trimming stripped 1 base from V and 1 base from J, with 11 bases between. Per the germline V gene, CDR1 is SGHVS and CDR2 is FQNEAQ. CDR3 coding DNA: TGTGCCAGCAGCTTAGAGGGGCTGCTCAGCAATCAGCCCCAGCATTTT. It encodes CASSLEGLLSNQPQHF.

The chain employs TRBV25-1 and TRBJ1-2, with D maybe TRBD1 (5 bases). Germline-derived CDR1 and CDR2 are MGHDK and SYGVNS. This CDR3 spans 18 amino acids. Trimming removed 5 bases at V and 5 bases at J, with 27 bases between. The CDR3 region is CASSSPGLRGPELYGYTF. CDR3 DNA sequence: TGTGCCAGCAGTTCGCCAGGCTTGCGGGGACCTGAGCTGTATGGCTACACCTTC.

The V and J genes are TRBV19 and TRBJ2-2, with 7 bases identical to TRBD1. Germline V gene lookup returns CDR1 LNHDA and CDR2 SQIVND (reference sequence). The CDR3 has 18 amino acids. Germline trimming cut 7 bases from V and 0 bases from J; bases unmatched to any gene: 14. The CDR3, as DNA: TGTGCCAGTACCTCCTCACCCCCCGGGACAGCGAACACCGGGGAGCTGTTTTTT. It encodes CASTSSPPGTANTGELFF.

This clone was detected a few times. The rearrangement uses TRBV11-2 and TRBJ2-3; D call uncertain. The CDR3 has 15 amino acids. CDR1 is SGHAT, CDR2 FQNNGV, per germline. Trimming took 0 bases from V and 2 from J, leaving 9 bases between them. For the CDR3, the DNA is TGTGCCAGCAGCTTAGAACAAGGAATCACAGATACGCAGTATTTT. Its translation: CASSLEQGITDTQYF.

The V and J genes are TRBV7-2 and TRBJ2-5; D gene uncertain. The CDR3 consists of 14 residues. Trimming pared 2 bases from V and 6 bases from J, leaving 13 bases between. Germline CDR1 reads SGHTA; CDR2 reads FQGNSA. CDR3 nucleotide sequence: TGTGCCAGCAGCTTATCAGGAACTGAGAAGACCCAGTACTTC. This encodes CASSLSGTEKTQYF. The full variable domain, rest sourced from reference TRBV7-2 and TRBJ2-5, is GAGVSQSPSNKVTEKGKDVELRCDPISGHTALYWYRQSLGQGLEFLIYFQGNSAPDKSGLPSDRFSAERTGGSVSTLTIQRTQQEDSAVYLCASSLSGTEKTQYFGPGTRLLVL.

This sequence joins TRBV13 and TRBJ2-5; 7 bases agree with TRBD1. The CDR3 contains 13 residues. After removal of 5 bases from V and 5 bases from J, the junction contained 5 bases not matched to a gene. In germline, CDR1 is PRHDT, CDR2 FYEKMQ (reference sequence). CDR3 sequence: CASSPTGDETQYF. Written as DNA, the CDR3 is TGTGCCAGCAGCCCAACAGGGGATGAGACCCAGTACTTC.

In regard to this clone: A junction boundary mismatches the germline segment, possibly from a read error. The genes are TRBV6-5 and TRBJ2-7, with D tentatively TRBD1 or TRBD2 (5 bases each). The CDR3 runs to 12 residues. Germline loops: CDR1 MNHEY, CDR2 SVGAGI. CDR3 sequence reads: CASSNPPGRRVF. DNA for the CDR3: TGTGCCAGCAGTAACCCCCCGGGACGGAGAGTCTTC.

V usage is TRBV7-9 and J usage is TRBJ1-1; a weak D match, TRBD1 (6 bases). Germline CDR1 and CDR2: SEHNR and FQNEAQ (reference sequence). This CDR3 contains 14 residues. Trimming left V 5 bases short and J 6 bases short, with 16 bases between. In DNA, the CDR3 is TGTGCCAGCAGCCCCAAACAGGGTAACCCTGAAGCTTTCTTT. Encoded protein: CASSPKQGNPEAFF.

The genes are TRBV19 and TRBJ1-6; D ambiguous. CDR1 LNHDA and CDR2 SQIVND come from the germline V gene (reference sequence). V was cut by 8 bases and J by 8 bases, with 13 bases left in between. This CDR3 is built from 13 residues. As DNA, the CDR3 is TGTGCCAGTGGCGATTCGGTTTATTCACCCCTCCACTTT. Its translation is CASGDSVYSPLHF.

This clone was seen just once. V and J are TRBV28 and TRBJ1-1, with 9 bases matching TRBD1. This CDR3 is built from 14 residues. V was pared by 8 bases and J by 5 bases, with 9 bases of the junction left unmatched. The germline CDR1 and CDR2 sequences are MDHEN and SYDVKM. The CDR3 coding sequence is TGTGCCAGCTTTGACAGGGGGATAGGTACTGAAGCTTTCTTT. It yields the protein CASFDRGIGTEAFF.

CDR3 protein: CASSPRAGLRAFF. The CDR3 DNA sequence: TGTGCCAGCTCACCAAGGGCAGGGCTAAGAGCTTTCTTT. The gene calls are TRBV18 and TRBJ1-1, with TRBD1 as a possible D gene (5 bases). V was pared by 2 bases and J by 10 bases, with 14 bases between. The CDR3 is 13 residues long. From germline, CDR1 is KGHSH and CDR2 LQKENI.

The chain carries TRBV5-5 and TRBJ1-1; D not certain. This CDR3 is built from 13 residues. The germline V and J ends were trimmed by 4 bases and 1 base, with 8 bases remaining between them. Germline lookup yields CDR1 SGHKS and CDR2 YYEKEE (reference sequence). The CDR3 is CASSPGTNTEAFF. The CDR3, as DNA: TGTGCCAGCAGCCCGGGAACGAACACTGAAGCTTTCTTT.

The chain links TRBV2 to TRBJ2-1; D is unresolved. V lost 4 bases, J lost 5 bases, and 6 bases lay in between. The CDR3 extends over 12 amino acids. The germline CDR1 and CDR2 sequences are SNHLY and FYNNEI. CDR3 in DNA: TGTGCCAGCAGTGTAACCGACAATGAGCAGTTCTTC. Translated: CASSVTDNEQFF.

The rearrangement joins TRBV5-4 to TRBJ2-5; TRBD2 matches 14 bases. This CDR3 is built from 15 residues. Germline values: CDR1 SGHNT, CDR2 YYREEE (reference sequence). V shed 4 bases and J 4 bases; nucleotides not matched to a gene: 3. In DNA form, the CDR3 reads TGTGCCAGCAGCCCAGGACTAGCGGGGGGAGAGACCCAGTACTTC. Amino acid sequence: CASSPGLAGGETQYF.

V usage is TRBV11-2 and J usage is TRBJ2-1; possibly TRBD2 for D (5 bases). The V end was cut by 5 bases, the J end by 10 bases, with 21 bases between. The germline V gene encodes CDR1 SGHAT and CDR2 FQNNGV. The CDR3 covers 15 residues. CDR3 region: CASSAFSQRFTEQFF. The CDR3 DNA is TGTGCCAGCAGCGCGTTTAGCCAGCGGTTCACGGAGCAGTTCTTC.